This T cell receptor (beta chain) comes out of a study of cytomegalovirus exposure and HLA in healthy donors. Study summary: Per a later analysis, the roughly 640 first-cohort and 120 validation repertoires shared one platform. Study-wide points: Diagnosis of cytomegalovirus status made by the classifier reportedly showed high specificity and sensitivity. Among the CMV-associated chains, a few were confirmed in vitro as specific for CMV antigens. Cytomegalovirus-associated status was assigned to some 180 TCR beta chains.

Per the germline V gene, CDR1 is SGHTA and CDR2 is FQGNSA. V dropped 5 bases and J dropped 5 bases, with 24 bases sitting between them. The CDR3 contains 17 residues. On this clone: The antigen is undetermined.

Assay used: immunoSEQ multiplex PCR; TCRdb lists only in-frame clones, some missing. In the table there are 100,000 to 150,000 clones, 94% of which are singletons. This chain connects TRBV7-2 to TRBJ2-5; no reliable D call. This clonotype was sampled from a woman in her late teens or twenties in good health and CMV-seronegative. Material for sequencing was PBMCs. The CDR3 coding sequence is TGTGCCAGCAGCCGGTTTGGGCCAGGATCTGGGCAGGAGACCCAGTACTTC. Its translation: CASSRFGPGSGQETQYF.